The 10 T cell receptor beta chains below all came from one sample that was sequenced in a study of post-analysis software for immune sequencing data. Study-wide results and caveats: Five or six TRBV segments were significantly more frequent in patients than in controls. TRBV5-6, TRBV5-1 and TRBV20-1 were among these segments.

Their antigen targets remain unknown. Researchers reported that TCR beta cDNA libraries carried unique molecular identifiers. MiXCR was run by TCRdb on the PCR reads, yielding one entry per CDR3 protein. Of 650,000 to 850,000 distinct CDR3 sequences listed, 46% were seen once; the top ten hold 4.9%. Sequences were obtained from blood. The source of these receptors is a girl aged 5 to 17 with multiple sclerosis.

The CDR3 DNA sequence: TGTGCCAGCAGCCAAGACCCATGGACGCTAAACGACGGCTATGGCTACACCTTC. Translation: CASSQDPWTLNDGYGYTF. The chain employs TRBV3-1 and TRBJ1-2; D gene unclear. V lost 0 bases and J 4 bases, leaving 21 bases between the germline ends. The length of the CDR3 is 18 residues. CDR1 and CDR2 from the germline V gene are LGHDT and YNNKEL (reference sequence).

The J gene is TRBJ2-3, the V gene TRBV4-1; TRBD2 aligns across 12 bases. The CDR3 runs 16 residues. Germline-derived CDR1 and CDR2 are MGHRA and YSYEKL. Germline trimming cut 2 bases from V and 6 bases from J; bases unmatched to any gene: 6. This CDR3 is CASSQILAGGEDTQYF. The CDR3 DNA reads TGCGCCAGCAGCCAAATACTAGCGGGAGGTGAGGATACGCAGTATTTT.

The chain links TRBV28 to TRBJ2-3, with D possibly being TRBD2 (6 bases). V was pared by 1 base and J by 1 base, with 12 bases between. The CDR3 has 16 residues. Germline V gives CDR1 MDHEN, CDR2 SYDVKM. The CDR3 loop reads CASSLLGVAGTDTQYF. Written as DNA, the CDR3 is TGTGCCAGCAGTTTATTAGGGGTAGCGGGCACAGATACGCAGTATTTT.

Concerning this clonotype: Its ends do not fully match the called genes, so a read error is possible. This rearrangement joins TRBV5-1 to TRBJ1-1; tentative D call: TRBD1 (5 bases). This CDR3 region has 13 residues. CDR1 and CDR2 (germline): SGHRS, YFSETQ. The CDR3 sequence is CARSPPGDTEAFF. In DNA, the CDR3 is TGCGCCCGCAGTCCCCCGGGGGACACTGAAGCTTTCTTT.

This chain uses TRBV3-1 with TRBJ2-1; tentatively, D is TRBD2 (5 bases). Germline CDR1 is LGHDT and CDR2 is YNNKEL (reference sequence). V lost 0 bases and J 5 bases, leaving 17 bases between the germline ends. This CDR3 contains 17 residues. CDR3 sequence: CASSQDRLARGHNEQFF. CDR3 bases: TGTGCCAGCAGCCAAGATCGCCTAGCTCGCGGCCACAATGAGCAGTTCTTC.

The CDR3 here is CASSLGRSAKNIQYF. The CDR3 DNA sequence: TGTGCCAGCAGCTTAGGCAGGTCGGCCAAAAACATTCAGTACTTC. This sequence joins TRBV7-8 and TRBJ2-4; D is unresolved. The V gene's germline CDR1 is SGHVS and CDR2 FQNEAQ. The CDR3 length is 15 residues. V lost 1 base to trimming and J lost 1 base, with 8 bases between them. Combining the CDR3 with reference TRBV7-8 and TRBJ2-4 gives the whole variable domain GAGVSQSPRYKVAKRGQDVALRCDPISGHVSLFWYQQALGQGPEFLTYFQNEAQLDKSGLPSDRFFAERPEGSVSTLKIQRTQQEDSAVYLCASSLGRSAKNIQYFGAGTRLSVL.

The CDR3 loop reads CATSRGAGVFRAEAFF. In DNA form, the CDR3 reads TGTGCCACCAGCAGGGGGGCAGGGGTCTTTAGGGCTGAAGCTTTCTTT. This chain uses TRBV15 with TRBJ1-1; possible D gene TRBD1, 6 bases. CDR1 and CDR2 from the germline V gene are LNHNV and YYDKDF (reference sequence). V was cut by 3 bases and J by 6 bases, with 20 bases left in between. CDR3 length: 16 residues.

J is TRBJ2-3 and V is TRBV5-1, with a tentative D call TRBD2 (5 bases). Trimming left V 4 bases short and J 1 base short, with 13 bases between. Germline V gene sequence: CDR1 SGHRS, CDR2 YFSETQ. The CDR3 spans 15 residues. The CDR3 region has the DNA TGCGCCAGCAGCCCGGAGCAGCGGCGCACAGATACGCAGTATTTT. This encodes CASSPEQRRTDTQYF. The complete variable domain, with remaining parts taken from reference TRBV5-1 and TRBJ2-3, reads KAGVTQTPRYLIKTRGQQVTLSCSPISGHRSVSWYQQTPGQGLQFLFEYFSETQRNKGNFPGRFSGRQFSNSRSEMNVSTLELGDSALYLCASSPEQRRTDTQYFGPGTRLTVL.

J is TRBJ2-4 and V is TRBV3-1, with TRBD1 matching over 8 bases. TRBJ2-7 explains the end of the DNA better; the J call may be wrong. The CDR3 covers 14 residues. Per germline, CDR1 LGHDT and CDR2 YNNKEL (reference sequence). The CDR3 region has the DNA TGTGCCAGCAGCCACCGCGACAGGGGCAACGAGCAGTACTTC. Amino acid sequence: CASSHRDRGNEQYF.

The chain recombines TRBV6-1 with TRBJ2-1; D is unresolved. The germline V and J ends were trimmed by 8 bases and 5 bases, with 13 bases remaining between them. CDR3 length equals 13 residues. CDR1 and CDR2 from the germline V gene are MNHNS and SASEGT. CDR3 region: CASGPPYDNEQFF. The CDR3, as DNA: TGTGCCAGCGGCCCTCCTTACGACAATGAGCAGTTCTTC.